This entry features one T cell receptor beta chain sequence. Its antigen is not known. The sample comes from a study of T cell repertoires in cytomegalovirus infection. Each CDR3 protein is one row after TCRdb ran MiXCR on the reads. In the table there are about 450,000 distinct CDR3 sequences, about 33% of which are singletons. Overall study results and limits: CMV-specific TCR beta clonotypes restricted by HLA-C dominated the ex vivo response.

The germline V gene has CDR1 MNHNY and CDR2 SVGAGI (reference sequence). CDR3 length equals 15 residues. With V trimmed by 3 bases and J by 8 bases, 9 bases remained unmatched. The chain recombines TRBV6-6 with TRBJ1-4; TRBD1 agrees at 7 bases. The TCR originated in a human donor in good health (CMV status not recorded). Some clones in this sample may be carry-over from other donors' samples. Sequenced: PBMCs. The CDR3 nucleotides read TGTGCCAGCAGTTATCCAGGACAGGCTGAGGAAAAACTGTTTTTT. Amino acids: CASSYPGQAEEKLFF.